A selection of T cell receptor beta chains follows, all from one sample in a study of cytomegalovirus exposure and HLA in healthy donors. Measured with immunoSEQ multiplex PCR; TCRdb has only the in-frame clones, and not every one. The listing contains about 140,000 clones. Material for sequencing was PBMCs. These receptors came from a man aged 40-49 years in good health and CMV-seronegative. The CDR3 runs from the conserved cysteine through the conserved F or W. The D gene is left open where the match is weak.

V: TRBV15; J: TRBJ1-2; D: TRBD1; CDR3: CATSRSTLGQGNGYTF; DNA: TGTGCCACCAGCAGATCCACCCTTGGACAGGGCAATGGCTACACCTTC
V: TRBV12-5; J: TRBJ2-5; D: TRBD2; CDR3: CASGPGTSGGGETQYF; DNA: TGTGCTAGTGGTCCCGGGACTAGCGGGGGAGGAGAGACCCAGTACTTC
V: TRBV28; J: TRBJ2-3; D: NA; CDR3: CASSLQAGTQYF; DNA: TGTGCCAGCAGTCTACAAGCGGGTACGCAGTATTTT
V: TRBV19; J: TRBJ1-6; D: NA; CDR3: CAMANSPLHF; DNA: TGTGCCATGGCTAATTCACCCCTCCACTTT
V: TRBV4-2; J: TRBJ2-1; D: TRBD2; CDR3: CASSQTTATSGSYNEQFF; DNA: TGTGCCAGCAGCCAAACCACTGCTACTAGCGGCTCCTACAATGAGCAGTTCTTC
V: TRBV4-3; J: TRBJ1-2; D: TRBD1; CDR3: CASSQDRRTGALYGYTF; DNA: TGCGCCAGCAGCCAAGACCGGAGGACAGGGGCGCTCTATGGCTACACCTTC
V: TRBV9; J: TRBJ1-6; D: NA; CDR3: CASSVSGSPLHF; DNA: TGTGCCAGCAGCGTGAGTGGTTCACCCCTCCACTTT
V: TRBV2; J: TRBJ2-1; D: TRBD2; CDR3: CASRPTSGGGDEQFF; DNA: TGTGCCAGCAGGCCGACTAGCGGGGGAGGCGATGAGCAGTTCTTC
V: TRBV27; J: TRBJ1-4; D: TRBD1; CDR3: CASSSLDRTNEKLFF; DNA: TGTGCCAGCAGTTCCTTGGACAGGACCAATGAAAAACTGTTTTTT
V: TRBV4-1; J: TRBJ1-6; D: NA; CDR3: CASSPSSSSYNSPLHF; DNA: TGCGCCAGCAGCCCGAGCTCGAGCTCCTATAATTCACCCCTCCACTTT
V: TRBV19; J: TRBJ2-2; D: NA; CDR3: CASSIGQEVTGELFF; DNA: TGTGCCAGTAGTATAGGACAGGAGGTAACCGGGGAGCTGTTTTTT
V: TRBV6-1; J: TRBJ1-1; D: NA; CDR3: CASLRNTEAFF; DNA: TGTGCCAGCCTGAGGAACACTGAAGCTTTCTTT
V: TRBV18; J: TRBJ2-7; D: NA; CDR3: CASSGEADLQYF; DNA: TGTGCCAGCTCCGGGGAGGCGGACCTCCAGTACTTC
V: TRBV5-1; J: TRBJ1-2; D: TRBD1; CDR3: CASSPIPRGRRGGYTF; DNA: TGCGCCAGCAGCCCAATACCAAGGGGGCGCAGAGGAGGCTACACCTTC
V: TRBV7-2; J: TRBJ1-2; D: NA; CDR3: CASSFYSNRANYGYTF; DNA: TGTGCCAGCAGCTTCTATTCGAACAGGGCTAACTATGGCTACACCTTC
V: TRBV7-9; J: TRBJ2-5; D: TRBD2; CDR3: CASSPGGTQYF; DNA: TGTGCCAGCAGCCCGGGGGGGACCCAGTACTTC
V: TRBV4-2; J: TRBJ2-7; D: NA; CDR3: CASSQGDTPTYEQYF; DNA: TGTGCCAGCAGCCAAGGTGACACCCCGACCTACGAGCAGTACTTC
V: TRBV7-8; J: TRBJ2-7; D: NA; CDR3: CASSFDPDRALYEQYF; DNA: TGTGCCAGCAGCTTTGACCCGGACAGAGCACTTTACGAGCAGTACTTC
V: TRBV18; J: TRBJ2-7; D: NA; CDR3: CASSRAGVTGEQYF; DNA: TGTGCCAGCTCACGGGCAGGGGTGACCGGCGAGCAGTACTTC
V: TRBV10-3; J: TRBJ2-3; D: NA; CDR3: CAINPETTDTQYF; DNA: TGTGCCATCAACCCTGAGACTACAGATACGCAGTATTTT
V: TRBV29-1; J: TRBJ1-2; D: NA; CDR3: CSVGGGRGYTF; DNA: TGCAGCGTTGGGGGGGGCCGGGGCTACACCTTC
V: TRBV5-4; J: TRBJ1-4; D: NA; CDR3: CASSLDIPATNEKLFF; DNA: TGTGCCAGCAGCCTGGACATTCCTGCAACTAATGAAAAACTGTTTTTT
V: TRBV6-6; J: TRBJ2-5; D: NA; CDR3: CASSLQAGGIRETQYF; DNA: TGTGCCAGCAGCCTCCAGGCCGGGGGAATTAGAGAGACCCAGTACTTC
V: TRBV4-2; J: TRBJ1-5; D: TRBD1; CDR3: CASAGTGLDGPQHF; DNA: TGTGCCAGCGCCGGGACAGGCTTGGATGGGCCCCAGCATTTT
V: TRBV10-3; J: TRBJ2-1; D: TRBD2; CDR3: CAIIPAGGPNNEQFF; DNA: TGTGCCATCATTCCAGCGGGGGGGCCCAACAATGAGCAGTTCTTC
V: TRBV7-2; J: TRBJ2-7; D: TRBD1; CDR3: CASSLDRGNLEQYF; DNA: TGTGCCAGCAGCCTCGACAGGGGGAACTTGGAGCAGTACTTC
V: TRBV28; J: TRBJ1-1; D: TRBD1; CDR3: CASSSLRTGATEAFF; DNA: TGTGCCAGCAGCTCCCTCCGGACAGGGGCCACTGAAGCTTTCTTT
V: TRBV5-4; J: TRBJ1-6; D: TRBD1; CDR3: CASSPDRASPLHF; DNA: TGTGCCAGCAGCCCGGACAGGGCCTCACCCCTCCACTTT
V: TRBV5-4; J: TRBJ2-7; D: TRBD2; CDR3: CASSQGTSGIFYEQYF; DNA: TGTGCCAGCAGCCAGGGGACTAGCGGGATCTTCTACGAGCAGTACTTC
V: TRBV7-3; J: TRBJ2-2; D: NA; CDR3: CASSHTSSTGELFF; DNA: TGTGCCAGCAGCCACACTAGCAGCACCGGGGAGCTGTTTTTT
V: TRBV25-1; J: TRBJ1-1; D: NA; CDR3: CASSERQKAFF; DNA: TGTGCCAGCAGTGAGAGGCAAAAAGCTTTCTTT
V: TRBV15; J: TRBJ1-1; D: NA; CDR3: CATSSPDRTNTEAFF; DNA: TGTGCCACCAGCAGTCCAGACAGGACCAACACTGAAGCTTTCTTT
V: TRBV6-5; J: TRBJ1-6; D: NA; CDR3: CASSLDRRHYSPLHF; DNA: TGTGCCAGCAGTTTAGACAGGCGCCATTATTCACCCCTCCACTTT
V: TRBV2; J: TRBJ1-5; D: TRBD1; CDR3: CASSDWDRGQPQHF; DNA: TGTGCCAGCAGTGATTGGGACAGGGGGCAGCCCCAGCATTTT
V: TRBV11-2; J: TRBJ2-7; D: NA; CDR3: CASSLAEGFSYEQYF; DNA: TGTGCCAGCAGCTTAGCTGAGGGATTCTCCTACGAGCAGTACTTC
V: TRBV18; J: TRBJ1-1; D: NA; CDR3: CASSRLIDTEAFF; DNA: TGTGCCAGCTCCAGACTCATTGACACTGAAGCTTTCTTT
V: TRBV29-1; J: TRBJ2-7; D: NA; CDR3: CSVATSREQYF; DNA: TGCAGCGTCGCCACATCGAGGGAGCAGTACTTC
V: TRBV29-1; J: TRBJ2-7; D: TRBD1; CDR3: CSVESPGGYEQYF; DNA: TGCAGCGTTGAGTCGCCAGGGGGTTACGAGCAGTACTTC
V: TRBV13; J: TRBJ1-2; D: NA; CDR3: CASSTSMAGLYGYTF; DNA: TGTGCCAGCAGTACAAGTATGGCAGGCCTCTATGGCTACACCTTC
V: TRBV5-1; J: TRBJ2-5; D: TRBD1; CDR3: CASSLGTGTGETQYF; DNA: TGCGCCAGCAGCTTAGGGACAGGGACGGGAGAGACCCAGTACTTC
V: TRBV18; J: TRBJ2-2; D: NA; CDR3: CASSPRQTNTGELFF; DNA: TGTGCCAGCTCACCACGGCAGACAAACACCGGGGAGCTGTTTTTT
V: TRBV27; J: TRBJ2-3; D: TRBD2; CDR3: CASSLTGGQFVTDTQYF; DNA: TGTGCCAGCAGTTTAACGGGGGGGCAATTCGTAACAGATACGCAGTATTTT